These T cell receptor beta chains were read from a single sample in a study of Graves' ophthalmopathy and Graves' hyperthyroidism. From the multiplex PCR reads, TCRdb called clonotypes with MiXCR, one entry per CDR3 protein. The table records approximately 700,000 distinct CDR3 sequences, more than 40% of them present only once. The material sequenced was peripheral blood. Source of these receptors: an adult man with Graves' ophthalmopathy. CDR3s include the opening cysteine and the closing phenylalanine or tryptophan. D genes are given only for firm matches. Expanded clones get a size class; other rows say once, few or many, or leave the size out.

CSVLSLAGLKTQYF TGCAGCGTTCTATCACTAGCGGGATTGAAGACCCAGTACTTC NA TRBJ2-5 TRBD2 TRBV29-1
CSVRGGKLFF TGCAGCGTCCGGGGGGGAAAACTGTTTTTT NA TRBJ1-4 NA TRBV29-1
CASSGLPTGLNEKLFF TGTGCCAGCAGCGGGCTACCGACAGGCCTTAATGAAAAACTGTTTTTT NA TRBJ1-4 NA TRBV7-8
CASRGAGLVYNEQYF TGTGCCAGCAGGGGAGCGGGACTAGTCTACAATGAGCAGTACTTC NA TRBJ2-7 TRBD2 TRBV25-1
CAISGNSSYEQYF TGTGCCATCAGTGGGAACAGTTCCTACGAGCAGTACTTC NA TRBJ2-7 NA TRBV10-3
CSARDPQTGIHEQYF TGCAGTGCTAGAGATCCTCAGACAGGGATCCACGAGCAGTACTTC many TRBJ2-7 TRBD1 TRBV20-1
CASSPRVTGNYEQYF TGTGCCAGCAGTCCACGGGTGACAGGGAACTACGAGCAGTACTTC few TRBJ2-7 TRBD1 TRBV5-8
CSVELDGNTIYF TGCAGCGTTGAATTGGATGGAAACACCATATATTTT NA TRBJ1-3 NA TRBV29-1
CAINAGPGGYTF TGTGCCATCAACGCAGGCCCCGGGGGCTACACCTTC NA TRBJ1-2 NA TRBV10-3
CASRPGLYTGELFF TGTGCCAGCAGACCGGGACTATACACCGGGGAGCTGTTTTTT many TRBJ2-2 TRBD2 TRBV12-3/TRBV12-4
CASSINAGNTEAFF TGTGCCAGTAGTATAAATGCGGGGAACACTGAAGCTTTCTTT few TRBJ1-1 NA TRBV19
CASSLAMEETQYF TGTGCCAGCAGCTTAGCGATGGAAGAGACCCAGTACTTC many TRBJ2-5 NA TRBV7-2
CASSESAGGGVAYGYTF TGTGCCAGCAGTGAATCCGCGGGGGGGGGGGTTGCCTATGGCTACACCTTC NA TRBJ1-2 NA TRBV25-1
CASSQGRGEAFF TGCGCCAGCAGCCAAGGAAGAGGTGAAGCTTTCTTT many TRBJ1-1 NA TRBV4-1
CASSKGTGDYEQYF TGTGCCAGCAGCAAAGGGACAGGGGACTACGAGCAGTACTTC NA TRBJ2-7 TRBD1 TRBV7-9
CAISVGQGAGTEAFF TGTGCCATCAGCGTTGGGCAGGGGGCCGGCACTGAAGCTTTCTTT NA TRBJ1-1 TRBD1 TRBV10-3
CATSDNTPGRGNYGYTF TGTGCCACCAGTGACAATACCCCCGGACGGGGAAACTATGGCTACACCTTC many TRBJ1-2 NA TRBV24-1
CSADREENNEKLFF TGCAGCGCCGACAGGGAAGAGAATAATGAAAAACTGTTTTTT NA TRBJ1-4 TRBD1 TRBV20-1